The sequence of this TCR beta chain was determined in a study of shared clonotypes between healthy human individuals. The data were produced by immunoSEQ multiplex PCR, yet TCRdb's version contains in-frame clones alone and is incomplete. Counted here are roughly 2.5 million clones, about 92% occurring once; the ten biggest clones make up under 0.15%. Germline V gene sequence: CDR1 LNHDA, CDR2 SQIVND (reference sequence). The CDR3 spans 12 residues. The V end was cut by 3 bases, the J end by 4 bases, with 5 bases between. The receptor comes from a man aged 18 to 30 in good health. This chain joins TRBV19 and TRBJ2-3; D is unclear. The sample comprised naive CD4+ T cells sorted from blood. The subset here: CD45RA+ positively selected. In nucleotides, the CDR3 is TGTGCCAGTAGTATGCTAGCAGATACGCAGTATTTT. This sequence encodes CASSMLADTQYF.